Here is one TCR beta chain with its context. This entry belongs to a study of blood T cell repertoires in COVID-19. The wider study: PBMCs, B-cell-depleted T cells, or T cells provided the cDNA or gDNA that made up the material.

Germline V gene data show CDR1 as SGHNT and CDR2 as YYREEE (reference sequence). The length of the CDR3 is 13 residues. The V and J ends lost 0 bases and 6 bases, in that order; junction bases with no gene match: 1. In the authors' methods: Reference gene primer amplification yielded estimated nucleated cell counts. The protocol was immunoSEQ multiplex PCR, while the TCRdb copy is restricted to in-frame clones and leaves out a portion. V and J calls and clone size follow that table, whereas D and trimming were derived from the DNA. Of 350,000 to 400,000 clones in the sample, around 91% were seen once.

The chain uses TRBV5-4 and TRBJ2-3; TRBD2 matches 7 bases. This TCR was sampled from a man between 18 and 35 years old with active or convalescent COVID-19. Sequencing input: peripheral blood. The CDR3 loop is CASSLGAGDTQYF. In DNA form, the CDR3 reads TGTGCCAGCAGCTTGGGAGCGGGGGATACGCAGTATTTT.